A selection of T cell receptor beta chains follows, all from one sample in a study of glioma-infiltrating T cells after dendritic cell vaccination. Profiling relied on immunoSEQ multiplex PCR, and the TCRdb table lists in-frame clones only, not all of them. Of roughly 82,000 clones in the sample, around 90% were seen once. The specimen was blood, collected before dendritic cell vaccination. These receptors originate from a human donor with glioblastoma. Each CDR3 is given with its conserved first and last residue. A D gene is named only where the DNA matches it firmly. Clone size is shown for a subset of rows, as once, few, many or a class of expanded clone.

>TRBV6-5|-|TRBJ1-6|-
TGTGCCAGCAGTCGGGAATACGATTCACCCCTCCACTTT
CASSREYDSPLHF
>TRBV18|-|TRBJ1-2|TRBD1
TGTGCCAGCTCACCAACCAACAGGGGAAATTATGGCTACACCTTC
CASSPTNRGNYGYTF
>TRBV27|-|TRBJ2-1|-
TGTGCCAGCAGGGCGCCGGTCGGGGAGCAGTTCTTC
CASRAPVGEQFF
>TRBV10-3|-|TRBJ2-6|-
TGTGCCATCAGTGAGCAAGCAGGCCGCTCTGGGGCCAACGTCCTGACTTTC
CAISEQAGRSGANVLTF
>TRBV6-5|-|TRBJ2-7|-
TGTGCCAGCAGTTACGGGAGCGAGCAGTACTTC
CASSYGSEQYF
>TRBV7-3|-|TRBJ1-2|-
TGTGCCAGCAGCTTTACGTCGGGATATGGCTACACCTTC
CASSFTSGYGYTF
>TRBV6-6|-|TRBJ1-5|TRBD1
TGTGCCAGCTGGTCACAGGGGGCGGGCAATCAGCCCCAGCATTTT
CASWSQGAGNQPQHF
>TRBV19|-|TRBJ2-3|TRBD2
TGTGCCAGTAGTGACAGCGGGGCCCTCACAGATACGCAGTATTTT
CASSDSGALTDTQYF
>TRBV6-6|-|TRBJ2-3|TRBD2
TGTGCCAGCAGGGGGGGGACTAGCGGCACAGATACGCAGTATTTT
CASRGGTSGTDTQYF
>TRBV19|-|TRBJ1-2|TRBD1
TGTGCCAGTAGTATATTGGGGACAGAGCGAGGGGGCTACACCTTC
CASSILGTERGGYTF
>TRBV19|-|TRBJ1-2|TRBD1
TGTGCCAGTAGCCCCCGGGACAGGTTTTACTACACCTTC
CASSPRDRFYYTF
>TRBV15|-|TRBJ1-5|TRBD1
TGTGCCACCAGCAGGAGGACAGGGAAGGTGGATCAGCCCCAGCATTTT
CATSRRTGKVDQPQHF
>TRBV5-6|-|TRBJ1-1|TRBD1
TGTGCCAGCAGCTTGGGCCGGGACAGGGGTTTTTACACTGAAGCTTTCTTT
CASSLGRDRGFYTEAFF
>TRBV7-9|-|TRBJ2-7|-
TGTGCCAGCAGCTTATTCGGGGGGCAGATTTACGAGCAGTACTTC
CASSLFGGQIYEQYF
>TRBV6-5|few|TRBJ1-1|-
TGTGCCAGCAGTTACACCGGGGACTCGGACACTGAAGCTTTCTTT
CASSYTGDSDTEAFF
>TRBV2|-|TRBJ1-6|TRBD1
TGTGCCAGCAGCCGGACAGGGGGTAGCTCCTATAATTCCCCCCTCCACTTT
CASSRTGGSSYNSPLHF
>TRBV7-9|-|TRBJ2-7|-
TGTGCCAGCAGCCCGCGACGGGATGCCTACGAGCAGTACTTC
CASSPRRDAYEQYF
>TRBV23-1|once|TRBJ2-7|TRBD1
TGCGCCAGCAGTCAACGTCCGGGACAGGGGCCCCACGAGCAGTACTTC
CASSQRPGQGPHEQYF
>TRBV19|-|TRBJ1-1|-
TGTGCCAGTAGTCCCCAACAGGGTGGGAACACTGAAGCTTTCTTT
CASSPQQGGNTEAFF
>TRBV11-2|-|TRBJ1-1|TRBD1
TGTGCCAGCAGCTTAACCGGGACAGGCCACGGGGGGACTGAAGCTTTCTTT
CASSLTGTGHGGTEAFF
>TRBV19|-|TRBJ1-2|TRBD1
TGTGCCAGTAGTCCCAGGACAGGGGACGGCTACACCTTC
CASSPRTGDGYTF
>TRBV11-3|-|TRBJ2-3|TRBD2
TGTGCCAGCAGCGTTAGCGGGAGTAGGGCAGATACGCAGTATTTT
CASSVSGSRADTQYF
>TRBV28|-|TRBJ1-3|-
TGTGCCAGCCCCTGTGGGGGCCCGTCAAGCTCTGGAAACACCATATATTTT
CASPCGGPSSSGNTIYF
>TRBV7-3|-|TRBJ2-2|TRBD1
TGTGCCAGCAGAGGTGGGGGACAGGGGGCTTCCGGGGAGCTGTTTTTT
CASRGGGQGASGELFF
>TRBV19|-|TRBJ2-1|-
TGTGCCAGTAGCCCCCAACGGGACATAGCCGGAAATGAGCAGTTCTTC
CASSPQRDIAGNEQFF
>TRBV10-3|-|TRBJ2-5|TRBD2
TGTGCCATCAGTGACCCAGGACTAGCGGGAGGGGGAGAGACCCAGTACTTC
CAISDPGLAGGGETQYF
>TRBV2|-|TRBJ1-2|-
TGTGCCAGCACTTCAGGGCCCCCCTATGGCTACACCTTC
CASTSGPPYGYTF
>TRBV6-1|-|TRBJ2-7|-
TGTGCCAGCAGTGAACGGGTTGCTACCTACGAGCAGTACTTC
CASSERVATYEQYF
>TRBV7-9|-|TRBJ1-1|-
TGTGCCAGCAGCTCGGGACACCAATTAAACACTGAAGCTTTCTTT
CASSSGHQLNTEAFF
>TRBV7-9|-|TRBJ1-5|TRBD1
TGTGCCAGCAGCTTAGCCGGGACAGCTAATCAGCCCCAGCATTTT
CASSLAGTANQPQHF
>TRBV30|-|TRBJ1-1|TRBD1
TGTGCCTGGAGGTCCGCCTCAACAGGGGTTATCGGTGAAGCTTTCTTT
CAWRSASTGVIGEAFF
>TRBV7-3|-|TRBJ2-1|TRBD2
TGTGCCAGCAGCTCCCGGTATACTAGCGGGAGCGTCGATGAGCAGTTCTTC
CASSSRYTSGSVDEQFF
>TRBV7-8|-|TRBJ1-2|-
TGTGCCAGCAGCCCCCGGGAGGGCTCCTGGGATGGCTACACCTTC
CASSPREGSWDGYTF
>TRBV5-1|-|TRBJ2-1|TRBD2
TGCGCCACCTCTCGGGGGGGGGTGGCCTACAATGAGCAGTTCTTC
CATSRGGVAYNEQFF
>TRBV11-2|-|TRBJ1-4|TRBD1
TGTGCCAGCAGCAGGACAGGGGGCAATGAAAAACTGTTTTTT
CASSRTGGNEKLFF
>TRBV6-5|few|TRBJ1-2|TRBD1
TGTGCCAGCAGTTACTCGACAGGGGCTAACTATGGCTACACCTTC
CASSYSTGANYGYTF
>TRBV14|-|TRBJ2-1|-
TGTGCCAGCAGCCAAACGAGGCAGGGGTTTCATGAGCAGTTCTTC
CASSQTRQGFHEQFF